The 9 T cell receptor beta chains below come from one sample, sequenced in a study of blood T cell repertoires in COVID-19. The protocol was immunoSEQ multiplex PCR, while the TCRdb copy is restricted to in-frame clones and leaves out a portion. The sample has under 250,000 clones; around 92% are singletons. Sequencing was performed on peripheral blood. Receptors were obtained from a man between 25 and 39 years old with acute or convalescent COVID-19.

Turning to this clone: One junction end disagrees with the germline gene, perhaps due to a read error. The chain combines TRBV7-7 with TRBJ2-5; 10 positions agree with TRBD1. CDR1 and CDR2 from the germline V gene are SSHAT and FNYEAQ (reference sequence). The CDR3 contains 14 residues. CDR3 amino acids: CASSRTGGQETQYF. The CDR3 DNA reads TGTGCTAGCAGTAGGACAGGGGGTCAAGAGACCCAGTACTTC. Based on the CDR3 plus reference TRBV7-7 and TRBJ2-5, the full variable domain is GAGVSQSPRYKVTKRGQDVTLRCDPISSHATLYWYQQALGQGPEFLTYFNYEAQPDKSGLPSDRFSAERPEGSISTLTIQRTEQRDSAMYRCASSRTGGQETQYFGPGTRLLVL.

CDR3 nucleotides: TGTGCCAGTACCCGGGACAGGGATGGCTACACCTTC. Its translation: CASTRDRDGYTF. J is TRBJ1-2 and V is TRBV6-5, with 9 bases fitting TRBD1. CDR3 length: 12 amino acids. CDR1 and CDR2 from the germline V gene are MNHEY and SVGAGI. V was clipped by 9 bases and J by 6 bases; unmatched bases: 5.

V gene TRBV28 combines with J gene TRBJ1-2, with 7 bases identical to TRBD1. CDR3 length equals 15 residues. V lost 6 bases, J lost 2 bases, and 9 bases stayed unmatched. Germline assignment: CDR1 MDHEN and CDR2 SYDVKM. The CDR3 DNA sequence: TGTGCCAGCAGCAATGGGGGACAGTTAAACTATGGCTACACCTTC. Translation gives CASSNGGQLNYGYTF.

The DNA of the CDR3 is TGTGCCAGCAGCTTAGGCGGCCAAACCTATGGCTACACCTTC. Translation gives CASSLGGQTYGYTF. This rearrangement joins TRBV7-2 to TRBJ1-2; D not certain. V lost 1 base, J lost 4 bases, and 10 bases lay in between. There are 14 residues in the CDR3. Per germline, CDR1 SGHTA and CDR2 FQGNSA.

The chain employs TRBV30 and TRBJ2-1; 7 bases agree with TRBD2. Germline lookup yields CDR1 GTSNPN and CDR2 SVGIG (reference sequence). The ends lost 3 bases at V and 2 bases at J; junction bases unmatched: 7. The CDR3 has 15 residues. The CDR3 DNA reads as TGTGCCTGGAGCGTCGGGACTACCCCCTACAATGAGCAGTTCTTC. Encoded protein: CAWSVGTTPYNEQFF.

The chain uses TRBV5-1 and TRBJ2-3; 8 nucleotides agree with TRBD2. J was trimmed by 2 bases and V by 0 bases; bases with no gene match: 5. Per the germline V gene, CDR1 is SGHRS and CDR2 is YFSETQ. This CDR3 is 16 amino acids long. The CDR3 nucleotides are TGCGCCAGCAGCTTGGCTACGGGACTAGTCACAGATACGCAGTATTTT. Amino acid sequence: CASSLATGLVTDTQYF.

This clone was found once. This chain connects TRBV28 to TRBJ1-1; 8 bases agree with TRBD1. V lost 10 bases to trimming and J lost 4 bases; unmatched junction nucleotides: 8. CDR1 MDHEN and CDR2 SYDVKM come from the germline V gene. The CDR3 runs 13 residues. The CDR3 bases are TGTGCCACTGACAGGGGATCGGGCACTGAAGCTTTCTTT. Translated, it gives CATDRGSGTEAFF.

The J gene is TRBJ1-1, the V gene TRBV11-2; possible D gene TRBD1, 5 bases. CDR1 and CDR2 (germline): SGHAT, FQNNGV. CDR3 length equals 15 residues. V lost 6 bases to trimming and J lost 3 bases, with 17 bases between them. CDR3 sequence reads: CASRDYMGRDTEAFF. The CDR3 DNA sequence: TGTGCCAGCAGGGATTACATGGGCAGGGACACTGAAGCTTTCTTT. The full variable domain, completed using reference TRBV11-2 and TRBJ1-1, is EAGVAQSPRYKIIEKRQSVAFWCNPISGHATLYWYQQILGQGPKLLIQFQNNGVVDDSQLPKDRFSAERLKGVDSTLKIQPAKLEDSAVYLCASRDYMGRDTEAFFGQGTRLTVV.

The chain couples TRBV18 to TRBJ2-7; tentative D call: TRBD1 (5 bases). With 6 bases removed from V and 0 bases from J, the gap between germline ends came to 15 bases. Germline CDR1 KGHSH, CDR2 LQKENI. The CDR3 runs 15 residues. The CDR3 loop is CASSPRLQGSYEQYF. CDR3 bases: TGTGCCAGCTCGCCGCGACTCCAGGGCTCCTACGAGCAGTACTTC.